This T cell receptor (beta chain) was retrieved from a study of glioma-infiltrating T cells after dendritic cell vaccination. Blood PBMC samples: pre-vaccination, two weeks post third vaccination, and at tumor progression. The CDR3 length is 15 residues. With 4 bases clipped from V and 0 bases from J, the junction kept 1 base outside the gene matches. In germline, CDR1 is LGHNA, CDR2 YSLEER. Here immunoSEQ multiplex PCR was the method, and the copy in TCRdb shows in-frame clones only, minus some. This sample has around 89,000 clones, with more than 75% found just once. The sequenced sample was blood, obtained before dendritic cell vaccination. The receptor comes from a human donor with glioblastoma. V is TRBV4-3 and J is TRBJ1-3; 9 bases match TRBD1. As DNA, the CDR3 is TGCGCCAGCAGCCGGGACAGGGTCTCTGGAAACACCATATATTTT. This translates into CASSRDRVSGNTIYF.